This TCR beta chain appears in the sequencing data of a study of blood T cell repertoires in COVID-19. The assay was immunoSEQ multiplex PCR, and TCRdb's table has in-frame clones only and misses some. Of some 240,000 clones listed, 80% to 90% are singletons. Participants spanned ages about 18 to 95 years and resided in roughly 22 US areas. Sequencing used PBMCs or T cells enriched from blood (not recorded which). This TCR was recovered from a woman in her 40s who had been exposed to COVID-19.

The CDR3 nucleotides are TGTGCCAGCAGCCGGACAGTCGTTAACTACGAGCAGTACGTC. It translates to CASSRTVVNYEQYV. The chain combines TRBV6-5 with TRBJ2-7; D may be TRBD1 (6 bases). V dropped 6 bases and J dropped 3 bases, with 15 bases sitting between them. Germline V CDR1 and CDR2: MNHEY, SVGAGI. The CDR3 contains 14 residues.